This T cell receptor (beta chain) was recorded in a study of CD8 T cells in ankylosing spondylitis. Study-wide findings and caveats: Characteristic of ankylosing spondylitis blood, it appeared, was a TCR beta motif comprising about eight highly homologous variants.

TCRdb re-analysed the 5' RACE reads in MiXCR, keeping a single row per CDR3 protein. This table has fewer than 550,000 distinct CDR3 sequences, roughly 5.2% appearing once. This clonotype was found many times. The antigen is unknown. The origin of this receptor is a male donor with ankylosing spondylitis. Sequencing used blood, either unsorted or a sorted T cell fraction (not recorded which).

CDR3 nucleotides: TGCAGTGCTAGTACTCGGCGGGGTTCACCCCTCCACTTT. This codes for CSASTRRGSPLHF. This chain connects TRBV20-1 to TRBJ1-6; no clear D. Trimming removed 3 bases from V and 9 bases from J, with 12 bases in between. The CDR3 contains 13 residues. Per germline, CDR1 DFQATT and CDR2 SNEGSKA (reference sequence).